These 30 T cell receptor beta chains share one sample of origin, sequenced in a study of regulatory T cells in long-lasting Graves disease. To make TCR beta libraries, researchers used iRepertoire HTBI primers and Arm-PCR of CDR3 regions. TCRdb itself ran the multiplex PCR reads through MiXCR, one entry per CDR3 protein. The data contain hundreds of thousands of distinct CDR3 sequences, 15% to 20% of them singletons. The time point denotes: newly diagnosed GD, antithyroid drugs for less than 3 months. RNA from PBMCs was the source of the TCR library. Sequencing used peripheral blood mononuclear cells (PBMCs), obtained at new diagnosis, from a patient treated with antithyroid drugs. The receptors were gathered from a female donor with Graves disease.

This clonotype appeared a few times. The J gene is TRBJ2-2, the V gene TRBV5-1, with a weak D call TRBD2 (6 bases). Germline V lookup: CDR1 SGHRS, CDR2 YFSETQ. V shed 1 base and J shed 4 bases, with 14 bases lying between them. This CDR3 has 16 residues. CDR3 loop: CASSLFPGRSTGELFF. The CDR3, as DNA: TGCGCCAGCAGCTTGTTCCCAGGGAGGTCCACCGGGGAGCTGTTTTTT.

In its sample, this clonotype was seen many times. The CDR3 spells CASSPIGLTGGGAQHF. CDR3 bases: TGTGCCAGCAGTCCCATAGGGTTGACAGGCGGGGGGGCCCAGCATTTT. The chain uses TRBV28 and TRBJ1-5; tentatively, D is TRBD1 (6 bases). From germline, CDR1 is MDHEN and CDR2 SYDVKM. The ends were cut back, 5 bases at V and 11 bases at J, with 25 bases in the middle. CDR3 length: 16 residues.

This clonotype was observed at least ten times. The chain combines TRBV10-3 with TRBJ2-5; D perhaps matches TRBD2 (6 bases). Germline CDR1 ENHRY, CDR2 SYGVKD. This CDR3 has 13 amino acids. With 10 bases removed from V and 5 bases from J, the gap between germline ends came to 17 bases. CDR3 DNA sequence: TGTGCCACCCACCCGACGGAGGGGGAGACCCAGTACTTC. Its translation: CATHPTEGETQYF.

There are many counts of this clonotype. The rearrangement joins TRBV20-1 to TRBJ1-2; 8 bases are a match to TRBD1. With V trimmed by 4 bases and J by 11 bases, 6 bases remained unmatched. The CDR3 has 11 amino acids. Germline V gene sequence: CDR1 DFQATT, CDR2 SNEGSKA (reference sequence). The CDR3 DNA reads TGCAGTGCTAACACAGGGGGGGGTTACACCTTC. The encoded protein is CSANTGGGYTF.

As concerns this clonotype: This sequence may be a read error, since a much larger clone differs from it by one base. The chain recombines TRBV18 with TRBJ2-5; unclear D gene. The V end was cut by 8 bases, the J end by 3 bases, with 10 bases between. This CDR3 comprises 12 residues. In germline, CDR1 is KGHSH, CDR2 LQKENI. CDR3 coding DNA: TGTGCCAGCACCAAAAGGAAAGAGACCCAGTACTTC. It codes for CASTKRKETQYF.

This clonotype showed up just a few times. The chain joins TRBV20-1 to TRBJ2-5; D possibly corresponds to TRBD2 (5 bases). V lost 3 bases to trimming and J lost 5 bases, with 13 bases between them. Per germline, CDR1 DFQATT and CDR2 SNEGSKA (reference sequence). The CDR3 totals 13 residues. CDR3 sequence reads: CSARGDGHETQYF. CDR3 nucleotides: TGCAGTGCTAGGGGAGACGGTCATGAGACCCAGTACTTC.

At least ten counts were recorded for this clonotype. The J gene is TRBJ1-6, the V gene TRBV20-1; 7 nucleotides line up with TRBD1. This CDR3 comprises 14 residues. CDR1 is DFQATT and CDR2 is SNEGSKA in the germline V gene (reference sequence). The ends lost 5 bases at V and 9 bases at J; junction bases unmatched: 10. The CDR3 sequence: CSAQTGRGSSPLHF. The CDR3 nucleotides read TGCAGTGCTCAGACAGGGCGAGGGAGTTCACCCCTCCACTTT.

The chain joins TRBV19 to TRBJ1-1, with a possible D match to TRBD1 (6 bases). The CDR3 covers 17 residues. Germline V gives CDR1 LNHDA, CDR2 SQIVND (reference sequence). Trimming shortened V by 3 bases and J by 5 bases, and 22 bases separated the two germline ends. The CDR3 here is CASSIIGPAGARTEAFF. In DNA form, the CDR3 reads TGTGCCAGTAGTATCATTGGGCCCGCGGGGGCCCGGACTGAAGCTTTCTTT.

This clonotype has more than one count but fewer than ten. Here the CDR3 reads CASSLMAGNNQPQHF. Written as DNA, the CDR3 is TGTGCCAGCAGCTTGATGGCAGGGAACAATCAGCCCCAGCATTTT. The rearrangement joins TRBV5-5 to TRBJ1-5; D might be TRBD1 (5 bases). The ends were cut back, 1 base at V and 3 bases at J, with 11 bases in the middle. Per germline, CDR1 SGHKS and CDR2 YYEKEE (reference sequence). CDR3 length: 15 residues.

This clonotype was seen ten or more times. The chain recombines TRBV5-1 with TRBJ2-7; 7 nucleotides match TRBD1. The CDR3 covers 12 residues. Germline lookup yields CDR1 SGHRS and CDR2 YFSETQ. Trimming took 4 bases from V and 7 from J; bases not matched to a gene: 5. The CDR3 coding sequence is TGCGCCAGCAGCAAACAGGGGATGGAGCAGTACTTC. Amino acids: CASSKQGMEQYF.

Worth noting for this clonotype: A far larger clone is one base from this, pointing to a likely read error. The rearrangement links TRBV7-3 to TRBJ2-7; D is perhaps TRBD2 (7 bases). CDR3 length: 13 amino acids. From germline, CDR1 is SGHTA and CDR2 FQGTGA. The V end lost 6 bases, the J end lost 7 bases, and 16 bases lay between the germline ends. The CDR3 nucleotides read TGTGCCAGCAGGAAGGGGGAGGGCAATGAGCAGTACTTC. This codes for CASRKGEGNEQYF.

This clonotype was seen at least ten times. Sequence at one end of the junction differs from germline and may be a read error. V usage is TRBV28 and J usage is TRBJ1-2; D unresolved. The CDR3 sequence is 11 residues long. The germline CDR1 and CDR2 sequences are MDHEN and SYDVKM. CDR3 nucleotides: TGTGCCACTCAACGAGGGCAGCTGGACGCCTTC. Translation: CATQRGQLDAF.

This clonotype was counted at least ten times. This chain uses TRBV6-1 with TRBJ2-3, with TRBD2 as a possible D gene (5 bases). This CDR3 has 15 residues. The germline gives CDR1 MNHNS, CDR2 SASEGT. The V and J ends lost 6 bases and 0 bases respectively, with 13 bases between them. The CDR3 nucleotides are TGTGCCAGCAGCCTTCTCCGGAGGAGCACAGATACGCAGTATTTT. This sequence encodes CASSLLRRSTDTQYF.

This clonotype has more than one count but fewer than ten. The chain is built from TRBV18 and TRBJ2-1, with 8 bases matching TRBD2. CDR1 is KGHSH, CDR2 LQKENI, per germline. Unmatched junction bases numbered 3, after V lost 3 bases and J lost 5 bases. This CDR3 contains 14 residues. The CDR3 DNA is TGTGCCAGCTCACCTAGCGGGGCGAACAATGAGCAGTTCTTC. It is translated as CASSPSGANNEQFF.

This clonotype was recorded a few times. The gene calls are TRBV6-5 and TRBJ2-4, with TRBD2 matching 11 bases. The CDR3 is 16 amino acids. V was clipped by 4 bases and J by 8 bases; unmatched bases: 10. The germline V gene has CDR1 MNHEY and CDR2 SVGAGI. The CDR3 DNA reads TGTGCCAGCAGTTCTTATCGTAGCGGGAGGGGGGACATTCAGTACTTC. Encoded protein: CASSSYRSGRGDIQYF.

This clonotype was seen many times. The rearrangement uses TRBV19 and TRBJ2-7, with D maybe TRBD1 (6 bases). V lost 6 bases, J lost 7 bases, and 19 bases lay in between. This CDR3 has 14 residues. The germline gives CDR1 LNHDA, CDR2 SQIVND (reference sequence). CDR3 nucleotides: TGTGCCAGTAGCGTGTTGGGGGCTATGGGGGAGCAGTACTTC. Amino acid sequence: CASSVLGAMGEQYF.

This clonotype occurred many times. The genes are TRBV5-1 and TRBJ2-7; possible D gene TRBD2, 5 bases. CDR1 is SGHRS, CDR2 YFSETQ, per germline. V dropped 4 bases and J dropped 7 bases, with 18 bases sitting between them. This CDR3 has 14 amino acids. The chain's CDR3 is CASSPTDPGNEQYF. The CDR3 region has the DNA TGCGCCAGCAGCCCGACGGACCCGGGAAATGAGCAGTACTTC.

This clonotype was detected ten times or more. CDR3 DNA sequence: TGTGCCAGCAGGCCCACAGGGGCGACTGAAGCTTTCTTT. Protein sequence: CASRPTGATEAFF. The rearrangement links TRBV28 to TRBJ1-1; 7 positions match TRBD1. This CDR3 contains 13 residues. Germline values: CDR1 MDHEN, CDR2 SYDVKM. V was pared by 6 bases and J by 5 bases, with 6 bases of the junction left unmatched.

This clonotype was found many times. This chain connects TRBV2 to TRBJ2-1, with a weak D call TRBD2 (6 bases). The CDR3 runs to 15 residues. Germline V gene data show CDR1 as SNHLY and CDR2 as FYNNEI. V dropped 5 bases and J dropped 0 bases, with 11 bases sitting between them. The CDR3 DNA reads TGTGCCAGCAGTCCCCGGGGGAGCTCCTACAATGAGCAGTTCTTC. Its translation is CASSPRGSSYNEQFF.

Ten or more counts support this clonotype. V and J are TRBV16 and TRBJ2-2, with D perhaps matching TRBD2 (6 bases). Trimming shortened V by 2 bases and J by 0 bases, and 7 bases separated the two germline ends. This CDR3 has 15 residues. Germline-derived CDR1 and CDR2 are KGHSY and FQNENV. The CDR3 nucleotides read TGTGCCAGCAGCCAAGCTAGCGCGAACACCGGGGAGCTGTTTTTT. Protein sequence: CASSQASANTGELFF.

This clonotype was recorded only once. J is TRBJ2-2 and V is TRBV7-2; the D gene is possibly TRBD2 (6 bases). CDR3 length: 13 amino acids. Germline V CDR1 and CDR2: SGHTA, FQGNSA. CDR3 residues: CANLARNTGELFF. The CDR3 DNA reads TGTGCTAACCTAGCGCGTAACACCGGGGAGCTGTTTTTT.

This clonotype occurred many times. V usage is TRBV6-5 and J usage is TRBJ1-2; D uncertain. V was shortened by 0 bases and J by 8 bases, with 16 bases between the two germline ends. Germline V CDR1 and CDR2: MNHEY, SVGAGI. This CDR3 has 15 residues. DNA for the CDR3: TGTGCCAGCAGTTACTCTACCCAAGGCCACGGGGGCTACACCTTC. Its protein is CASSYSTQGHGGYTF.

This clonotype was seen at least ten times. The rearrangement joins TRBV12-3 or TRBV12-4 to TRBJ2-3; 8 bases map to TRBD2. The CDR3 is 17 residues long. V shed 0 bases, J shed 5 bases, and the junction held 10 bases outside the gene matches. CDR3 region: CASSLALAGPGGDTQYF. The CDR3 DNA sequence: TGTGCCAGCAGTTTAGCCCTAGCGGGTCCGGGGGGAGATACGCAGTATTTT.

In its sample, this clonotype was seen many times. This chain links TRBV20-1 with TRBJ2-2, with 11 bases matching TRBD1. The CDR3 sequence is 15 residues long. The V gene's germline CDR1 is DFQATT and CDR2 SNEGSKA (reference sequence). J lost 7 bases, V lost 3 bases, and 7 bases had no gene match. CDR3 sequence: CSASRTGGAGGELFF. CDR3 bases: TGCAGTGCTAGCCGGACAGGGGGCGCGGGCGGGGAGCTGTTTTTT.

In its sample, this clonotype was seen many times. This rearrangement joins TRBV11-1 to TRBJ2-1; D unresolved. This CDR3 has 16 amino acids. V was cut by 5 bases and J by 5 bases, with 19 bases left in between. CDR1 and CDR2 from the germline V gene are SGHAT and FQDESV (reference sequence). The CDR3 region is CASSPAQIGRHNEQFF. The DNA of the CDR3 is TGTGCCAGCAGCCCCGCACAGATCGGTAGGCACAATGAGCAGTTCTTC.

V usage is TRBV25-1 and J usage is TRBJ2-5, with D possibly matching TRBD2 (6 bases). Trimming shortened V by 3 bases and J by 2 bases, and 13 bases separated the two germline ends. In germline, CDR1 is MGHDK, CDR2 SYGVNS. This CDR3 region has 15 residues. The CDR3 DNA follows: TGTGCCAGCAGTGACCCCCGGAGGGGACAAGAGACCCAGTACTTC. It encodes CASSDPRRGQETQYF.

This clonotype was counted at least ten times. V and J are TRBV27 and TRBJ2-7; a possible D gene is TRBD1 (6 bases). CDR1 and CDR2 from the germline V gene are MNHEY and SMNVEV (reference sequence). V was cut by 8 bases and J by 2 bases, with 28 bases left in between. This CDR3 contains 18 residues. The CDR3 sequence is CASGQDRSPKALTYEQYF. In DNA, the CDR3 is TGTGCCAGCGGTCAAGACAGGTCCCCGAAAGCGTTAACCTACGAGCAGTACTTC.

The gene calls are TRBV18 and TRBJ2-7; 8 bases map to TRBD1. This CDR3 region has 18 residues. CDR1 is KGHSH, CDR2 LQKENI, per germline. V trimming: 3 bases; J trimming: 0 bases; junction bases outside the gene matches: 13. CDR3 sequence reads: CASSPLSDRGPLSYEQYF. The DNA of the CDR3 is TGTGCCAGCTCACCGCTTTCAGACAGGGGTCCCCTCTCCTACGAGCAGTACTTC. Using reference TRBV18 and TRBJ2-7 for the parts outside the CDR3, the full variable domain is NAGVMQNPRHLVRRRGQEARLRCSPMKGHSHVYWYRQLPEEGLKFMVYLQKENIIDESGMPKERFSAEFPKEGPSILRIQQVVRGDSAAYFCASSPLSDRGPLSYEQYFGPGTRLTVT.

This chain joins TRBV5-1 and TRBJ2-7, with 10 bases that match TRBD1. The length of the CDR3 is 15 residues. V lost 4 bases, J lost 2 bases, and 6 bases stayed unmatched. Germline V gene data show CDR1 as SGHRS and CDR2 as YFSETQ. In nucleotides, the CDR3 is TGCGCCAGCAGCGGCCGAGGACAGGGGGCCTACGAGCAGTACTTC. Its translation: CASSGRGQGAYEQYF. Filled out from reference TRBV5-1 and TRBJ2-7, the complete variable domain reads KAGVTQTPRYLIKTRGQQVTLSCSPISGHRSVSWYQQTPGQGLQFLFEYFSETQRNKGNFPGRFSGRQFSNSRSEMNVSTLELGDSALYLCASSGRGQGAYEQYFGPGTRLTVT.

This clonotype was recorded at least ten times. The V call is TRBV12-3 or TRBV12-4, the J call TRBJ1-1; the D gene is possibly TRBD1 (6 bases). Trimming removed 5 bases at V and 1 base at J, with 14 bases between. The CDR3 runs 15 residues. The CDR3: CASSLHVGGNTEAFF. DNA for the CDR3: TGTGCCAGCAGTCTCCACGTAGGGGGGAACACTGAAGCTTTCTTT.